The 27 T cell receptor beta chains presented below share a single source sample, sequenced in a study of T cell changes during pregnancy in multiple sclerosis. TCRdb's table, derived via immunoSEQ multiplex PCR, lists solely in-frame clones and lacks some. The sample lists tens of thousands of clones; 85% to 90% were seen once. The material sequenced was CD4+ T cells from peripheral blood mononuclear cells, taken in the first trimester of pregnancy. The receptors were sampled from a female donor with multiple sclerosis, enrolled in a pregnancy study.

The chain has TRBV4-1 and TRBJ2-7, with a weak D call TRBD2 (6 bases). This CDR3 has 19 residues. Trimming stripped 2 bases from V and 5 bases from J, with 28 bases between. Germline V lookup: CDR1 MGHRA, CDR2 YSYEKL. The CDR3 reads CASSQPLEKVRDWTNEQYF. The CDR3 DNA reads TGCGCCAGCAGCCAACCGTTGGAAAAGGTCCGGGACTGGACCAACGAGCAGTACTTC.

This clone showed up just once. The CDR3 DNA sequence: TGTGCCAGCTCACCCCTAGAGAGCACCGGGGAGCTGTTTTTT. It is translated as CASSPLESTGELFF. The rearrangement links TRBV18 to TRBJ2-2; D gene ambiguous. Trimming cost V 3 bases and J 4 bases, with 9 bases left between them. This CDR3 comprises 14 residues. Germline assignment: CDR1 KGHSH and CDR2 LQKENI.

V is TRBV7-9 and J is TRBJ2-1; 7 bases match TRBD2. This CDR3 is 13 amino acids long. CDR1 SEHNR and CDR2 FQNEAQ come from the germline V gene (reference sequence). V dropped 0 bases and J dropped 12; count of bases not matched to a gene: 5. Here the CDR3 DNA reads TGTGCCAGCAGCTTAGCGGGAGGGATCGGGCAGTTCTTC. Amino acids: CASSLAGGIGQFF.

The rearrangement joins TRBV6-5 to TRBJ1-2, with D unresolved. Germline-derived CDR1 and CDR2 are MNHEY and SVGAGI. CDR3 size: 13 residues. Trimming stripped 8 bases from V and 2 bases from J, with 12 bases between. DNA of the CDR3: TGTGCCAGCCACGGAGCGGGCAACTATGGCTACACCTTC. Encoded protein: CASHGAGNYGYTF.

This clone turned up a few times. CDR3 amino acids: CASSLGGTGYTEAFF. The DNA of the CDR3 is TGCGCCAGCAGCTTGGGGGGGACAGGGTACACTGAAGCTTTCTTT. This sequence joins TRBV5-1 and TRBJ1-1; the match to TRBD1 covers 9 bases. The CDR3 extends over 15 amino acids. Germline V gene lookup returns CDR1 SGHRS and CDR2 YFSETQ. V lost 0 bases, J lost 3 bases, and 3 bases stayed unmatched. Using reference TRBV5-1 and TRBJ1-1 for the parts outside the CDR3, the full variable domain is KAGVTQTPRYLIKTRGQQVTLSCSPISGHRSVSWYQQTPGQGLQFLFEYFSETQRNKGNFPGRFSGRQFSNSRSEMNVSTLELGDSALYLCASSLGGTGYTEAFFGQGTRLTVV.

The V gene is TRBV2, the J gene TRBJ2-3, with 13 bases matching TRBD2. Germline V gene lookup returns CDR1 SNHLY and CDR2 FYNNEI. CDR3 size: 13 residues. The CDR3 DNA is TGTGCGGCAGGACTAGCGGGAGCAGATACGCAGTATTTT. This translates into CAAGLAGADTQYF. Full variable domain (remainder filled in from reference TRBV2 and TRBJ2-3): EPEVTQTPSHQVTQMGQEVILRCVPISNHLYFYWYRQILGQKVEFLVSFYNNEISEKSEIFDDQFSVERPDGSNFTLKIRSTKLEDSAMYFCAAGLAGADTQYFGPGTRLTVL.

The chain employs TRBV6-5 and TRBJ2-7; TRBD2 matches at 7 bases. The CDR3 spans 13 residues. After removal of 6 bases from V and 5 bases from J, the junction contained 7 bases not matched to a gene. The V gene's germline CDR1 is MNHEY and CDR2 SVGAGI. The CDR3 coding sequence is TGTGCCAGCAGGTTGCGGGAGAGTAACGAGCAGTACTTC. Translating gives CASRLRESNEQYF.

V and J are TRBV2 and TRBJ2-3; 12 bases agree with TRBD1. V trimming: 5 bases; J trimming: 8 bases; junction bases outside the gene matches: 5. The CDR3 is 14 amino acids. Germline CDR1 is SNHLY and CDR2 is FYNNEI. In nucleotides, the CDR3 is TGTGCCAGCAGTACCGGGACAGGGGGCGTTACGCAGTATTTT. It is translated as CASSTGTGGVTQYF. Drawing the rest from reference TRBV2 and TRBJ2-3, the complete variable domain is EPEVTQTPSHQVTQMGQEVILRCVPISNHLYFYWYRQILGQKVEFLVSFYNNEISEKSEIFDDQFSVERPDGSNFTLKIRSTKLEDSAMYFCASSTGTGGVTQYFGPGTRLTVL.

This clone came up a few times. This chain joins TRBV9 and TRBJ1-3; D ambiguous. The CDR3 totals 15 residues. The germline V gene encodes CDR1 SGDLS and CDR2 YYNGEE. V was trimmed by 3 bases and J by 8 bases, leaving 18 bases between them. This CDR3 is CASSARPTAGDTIYF. CDR3 DNA sequence: TGTGCCAGCAGCGCCCGCCCGACCGCGGGCGACACCATATATTTT.

The chain joins TRBV2 to TRBJ1-3, with a weak D call TRBD1 (5 bases). V lost 4 bases, J lost 4 bases, and 14 bases lay in between. The CDR3 consists of 15 residues. Germline V gives CDR1 SNHLY, CDR2 FYNNEI. CDR3: CASSGSRARGNTIYF. In DNA form, the CDR3 reads TGTGCCAGCAGTGGGTCCAGGGCGAGAGGAAACACCATATATTTT.

This chain connects TRBV18 to TRBJ1-3; D possibly corresponds to TRBD1 (5 bases). V lost 3 bases and J 0 bases, leaving 15 bases between the germline ends. CDR3 length: 17 amino acids. Germline loops: CDR1 KGHSH, CDR2 LQKENI. The DNA of the CDR3 is TGTGCCAGCTCACCTGTTCAGGGACTCTTCTCTGGAAACACCATATATTTT. Encoded protein: CASSPVQGLFSGNTIYF. Full variable domain (rest looked up from reference TRBV18 and TRBJ1-3): NAGVMQNPRHLVRRRGQEARLRCSPMKGHSHVYWYRQLPEEGLKFMVYLQKENIIDESGMPKERFSAEFPKEGPSILRIQQVVRGDSAAYFCASSPVQGLFSGNTIYFGEGSWLTVV.

This chain links TRBV5-6 with TRBJ2-7, with a possible D match to TRBD2 (6 bases). The CDR3 runs 14 residues. CDR1 and CDR2 from the germline V gene are SGHDT and YYEEEE. V lost 0 bases and J 3 bases, leaving 10 bases between the germline ends. This CDR3 is CASSLGGLHYEQYF. DNA of the CDR3: TGTGCCAGCAGCTTGGGGGGACTGCACTACGAGCAGTACTTC.

The gene calls are TRBV7-6 and TRBJ2-3, with TRBD2 matching over 11 bases. This CDR3 is 16 amino acids long. The V gene's germline CDR1 is SGHVS and CDR2 FNYEAQ. Trimming at V came to 4 bases and at J to 5 bases, leaving 8 bases not matched to a gene. The CDR3 DNA is TGTGCCAGCAGCTCGCAGACTAGCGGGATGGGAGATACGCAGTATTTT. Residues: CASSSQTSGMGDTQYF.

The chain joins TRBV7-8 to TRBJ2-7, with 7 bases lining up with TRBD1. CDR3 length equals 16 residues. Germline CDR1 and CDR2: SGHVS and FQNEAQ. V lost 0 bases and J lost 5; bases outside the gene matches: 10. CDR3 nucleotide sequence: TGTGCCAGCAGCTTAGCTTACAGGGGATATGTCCACGAGCAGTACTTC. It translates to CASSLAYRGYVHEQYF.

The genes are TRBV19 and TRBJ1-2; D remains ambiguous. Trimming cost V 3 bases and J 3 bases, with 14 bases left between them. CDR1 LNHDA and CDR2 SQIVND come from the germline V gene (reference sequence). The CDR3 extends over 15 amino acids. The CDR3 reads CASSMSGEAYYGYTF. The CDR3 DNA reads as TGTGCCAGTAGTATGTCTGGGGAGGCCTACTATGGCTACACCTTC.

V usage is TRBV27 and J usage is TRBJ2-1; D might be TRBD1 (6 bases). The CDR3 has 17 residues. V shed 2 bases and J shed 2 bases, with 16 bases lying between them. Germline V gene data show CDR1 as MNHEY and CDR2 as SMNVEV (reference sequence). The CDR3 bases are TGTGCCAGCAGTTTAAAACGGGGCAGGGGCCCCTACAATGAGCAGTTCTTC. The encoded protein is CASSLKRGRGPYNEQFF.

This clone is a singleton in its sample. The chain combines TRBV7-9 with TRBJ2-1; D unclear. The CDR3 has 13 amino acids. V gave up 1 base and J gave up 5 bases, with 6 bases separating them. CDR1 is SEHNR and CDR2 is FQNEAQ in the germline V gene (reference sequence). CDR3 sequence (DNA): TGTGCCAGCAGCTTAGTGGGCAACAATGAGCAGTTCTTC. It translates to CASSLVGNNEQFF.

The chain is built from TRBV7-9 and TRBJ2-7; D is unclear. Germline assignment: CDR1 SEHNR and CDR2 FQNEAQ (reference sequence). The germline V and J ends were trimmed by 6 bases and 1 base, with 7 bases remaining between them. The length of the CDR3 is 12 residues. CDR3 DNA: TGTGCCAGCAGACCCAGGTCCTACGAGCAGTACTTC. Its translation is CASRPRSYEQYF.

The J gene is TRBJ2-7, the V gene TRBV11-2, with TRBD2 matching 8 bases. Germline loops: CDR1 SGHAT, CDR2 FQNNGV. CDR3 length: 14 residues. The ends lost 6 bases at V and 3 bases at J; junction bases unmatched: 7. Here the CDR3 reads CASRSLAGLYEQYF. The CDR3 DNA sequence: TGTGCCAGCAGATCCCTAGCGGGCCTCTACGAGCAGTACTTC.

The chain employs TRBV4-3 and TRBJ1-2, with D perhaps matching TRBD1 (6 bases). This CDR3 comprises 17 residues. V lost 1 base to trimming and J lost 3 bases, with 18 bases between them. In germline, CDR1 is LGHNA, CDR2 YSLEER. CDR3 nucleotides: TGCGCCAGCAGCCAAGCCCCTGGGGGCATAGCTGACTATGGCTACACCTTC. Residues: CASSQAPGGIADYGYTF.

This clone appeared once. The J gene is TRBJ1-4, the V gene TRBV10-2; 9 bases are a match to TRBD1. J gave up 3 bases and V 6 bases, and 11 bases lay outside the gene matches. The CDR3 sequence is 17 residues long. The germline V gene encodes CDR1 WSHSY and CDR2 SAAADI. The CDR3 region has the DNA TGCGCCAGCAGGGGCGAAAACAGGGGGCGGGCTAATGAAAAACTGTTTTTT. It codes for CASRGENRGRANEKLFF.

The CDR3 reads CASSIRGFQPGHGYTF. CDR3 sequence (DNA): TGTGCCAGTAGTATTAGAGGGTTTCAACCCGGCCATGGCTACACCTTC. The chain recombines TRBV19 with TRBJ1-2; D is uncertain. This CDR3 has 16 residues. In germline, CDR1 is LNHDA, CDR2 SQIVND (reference sequence). V was pared by 3 bases and J by 6 bases, with 20 bases between.

This clone appeared once. J is TRBJ1-4 and V is TRBV4-1, with a possible D match to TRBD1 (6 bases). This CDR3 has 16 residues. V dropped 0 bases and J dropped 1 base, with 9 bases sitting between them. Germline V CDR1 and CDR2: MGHRA, YSYEKL. The CDR3 sequence: CASSQEKTGTNEKLFF. The CDR3 nucleotides read TGCGCCAGCAGCCAAGAGAAGACAGGAACTAATGAAAAACTGTTTTTT.

The chain recombines TRBV7-9 with TRBJ1-5; 7 bases are shared with TRBD1. The trim removed 5 bases at V and 8 bases at J, leaving 6 bases unmatched. The CDR3 totals 13 residues. Germline CDR1 SEHNR, CDR2 FQNEAQ (reference sequence). This CDR3 reads CASSRSRGEPQHF. The CDR3 coding sequence is TGTGCCAGCAGCCGGTCCAGGGGGGAGCCCCAGCATTTT.

The chain has TRBV14 and TRBJ1-1, with D uncertain. CDR1 SGHDN and CDR2 FVKESK come from the germline V gene. The V gene lost 5 bases and the J gene lost 0 bases, with 7 bases spanning the gap. The CDR3 is made up of 13 amino acids. CDR3 region: CASSEGMNTEAFF. The DNA of the CDR3 is TGTGCCAGCAGCGAGGGAATGAACACTGAAGCTTTCTTT.

The chain has TRBV28 and TRBJ1-5; D not certain. Trimming shortened V by 10 bases and J by 4 bases, and 14 bases separated the two germline ends. The length of the CDR3 is 13 residues. Germline assignment: CDR1 MDHEN and CDR2 SYDVKM. In nucleotides, the CDR3 is TGTGCCACCCAAGAGGTCGTAAATCAGCCCCAGCATTTT. Translated, it gives CATQEVVNQPQHF.

The chain has TRBV7-2 and TRBJ2-1; 8 bases match TRBD2. V dropped 2 bases and J dropped 3; count of bases not matched to a gene: 0. This CDR3 comprises 14 residues. Per germline, CDR1 SGHTA and CDR2 FQGNSA. The CDR3 nucleotides read TGTGCCAGCAGCTTAACTAGCGGCTACAATGAGCAGTTCTTC. Its protein is CASSLTSGYNEQFF.